This entry describes one TCR beta chain. This sample was taken from a study of shared T cell receptors in the human thymus. Clones were read by immunoSEQ multiplex PCR, and TCRdb kept only the in-frame ones, dropping some. The top ten clones hold about 0.013% of a sample with roughly 550,000 clones, approximately 80% of them seen once. V dropped 1 base and J dropped 6 bases, with 12 bases sitting between them. Per the germline V gene, CDR1 is SQVTM and CDR2 is ANQGSEA. CDR3 length equals 13 residues. These same records also appear under a second study, on human thymus T cells. From that second work: Among the donors, all were healthy Finnish infants having corrective surgery for congenital heart defects. Surgeons resected thymus tissue during corrective heart surgery. Thymic and blood repertoires appeared to carry a bias in their V and J gene usage. Related research described thymic repertoires that were highly overlapping among unrelated individuals.

This receptor was obtained from a boy under two years old with a congenital heart defect. Sequenced: thymocytes. V and J are TRBV29-1 and TRBJ1-2; TRBD1 might be the D (6 bases). CDR3 in amino acids: CSVEVGGGHGYTF. Here the CDR3 DNA reads TGCAGCGTTGAAGTGGGTGGGGGCCATGGCTACACCTTC. Full variable domain (remainder filled in from reference TRBV29-1 and TRBJ1-2): SAVISQKPSRDICQRGTSLTIQCQVDSQVTMMFWYRQQPGQSLTLIATANQGSEATYESGFVIDKFPISRPNLTFSTLTVSNMSPEDSSIYLCSVEVGGGHGYTFGSGTRLTVV.